The source of this T cell receptor beta chain is a study of T cell repertoires in cytomegalovirus infection. Study at large: Indicated by public TCR beta signatures were CMV infection and matching HLA type.

A single record per CDR3 protein comes from TCRdb applying MiXCR to the reads. The data contain 150,000 to 180,000 distinct CDR3 sequences, around a quarter of them singletons. Germline V lookup: CDR1 LNHDA, CDR2 SQIVND (reference sequence). V was pared by 7 bases and J by 2 bases, with 16 bases between. This CDR3 is 15 amino acids long. J is TRBJ2-3 and V is TRBV19; D is ambiguous. The clonotype was recovered from a human donor in good health (CMV status not recorded). Some clones in this sample may be carry-over from other donors' samples. The sample was PBMCs. The CDR3 loop reads CASKDRGILTDTQYF. CDR3 nucleotides: TGTGCCAGTAAGGACCGAGGAATCCTCACAGATACGCAGTATTTT.